This entry features one T cell receptor (beta chain) sequence. As yet, its antigen is unknown. With molecular barcodes, quantitative 5'-RACE was used to make the TCR beta libraries. TCRdb redid the calling of the 5' RACE reads with MiXCR, one entry per CDR3 protein. The sample lists over 700,000 distinct CDR3 sequences; under 20% were seen once. The data originate from a study of CD8 T cells in ankylosing spondylitis. The V segment lost 2 bases and the J segment 8 bases; nucleotides outside the gene matches: 4. Germline V gene lookup returns CDR1 SGHRS and CDR2 YFSETQ. This CDR3 has 13 residues. Study results and caveats: Fewer than 10 highly homologous variants formed a TCR beta motif that appeared characteristic of ankylosing spondylitis blood. According to the report, clones linked to the disease were significantly enriched in matched synovial fluid samples taken from ankylosing spondylitis patients. Previously reported in reactive arthritis synovial fluid and blood were some of the motif variants. Clones that were linked to disease were CD8+ and were relatively rare in peripheral blood.

Sequenced input: blood, either unsorted or a sorted T cell fraction (not recorded which). The clonotype comes from a male donor with ankylosing spondylitis. The chain has TRBV5-1 and TRBJ2-1; 7 bases match TRBD1. The CDR3 bases are TGCGCCAGCAGCTTCACAGGGGCGGATGAGCAGTTCTTC. As protein: CASSFTGADEQFF.